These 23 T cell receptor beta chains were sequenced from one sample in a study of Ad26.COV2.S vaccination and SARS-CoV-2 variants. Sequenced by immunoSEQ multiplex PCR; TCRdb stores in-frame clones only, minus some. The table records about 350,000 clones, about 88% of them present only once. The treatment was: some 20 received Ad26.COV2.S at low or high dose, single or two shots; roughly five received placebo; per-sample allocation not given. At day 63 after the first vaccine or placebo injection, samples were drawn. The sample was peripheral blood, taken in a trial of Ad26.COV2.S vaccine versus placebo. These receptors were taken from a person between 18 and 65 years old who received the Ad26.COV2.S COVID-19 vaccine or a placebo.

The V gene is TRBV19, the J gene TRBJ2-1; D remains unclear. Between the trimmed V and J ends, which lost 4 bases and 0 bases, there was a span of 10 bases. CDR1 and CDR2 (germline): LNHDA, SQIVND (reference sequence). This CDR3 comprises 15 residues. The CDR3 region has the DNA TGTGCCAGTAGTACCGGCCCGAGCTCCTACAATGAGCAGTTCTTC. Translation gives CASSTGPSSYNEQFF.

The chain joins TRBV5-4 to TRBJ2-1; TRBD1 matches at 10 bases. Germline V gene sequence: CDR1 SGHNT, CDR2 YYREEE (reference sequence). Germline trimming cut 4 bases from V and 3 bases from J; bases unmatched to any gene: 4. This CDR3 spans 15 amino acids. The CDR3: CASSLDRGNYNEQFF. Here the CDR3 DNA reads TGTGCCAGCAGCCTGGACAGGGGGAACTACAATGAGCAGTTCTTC.

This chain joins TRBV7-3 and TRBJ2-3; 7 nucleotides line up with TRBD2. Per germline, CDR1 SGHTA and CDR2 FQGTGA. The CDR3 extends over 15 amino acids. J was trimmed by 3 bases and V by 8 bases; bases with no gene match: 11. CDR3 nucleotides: TGTGCCAGCGGTACTCAGCGGGGACCTACAGATACGCAGTATTTT. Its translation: CASGTQRGPTDTQYF.

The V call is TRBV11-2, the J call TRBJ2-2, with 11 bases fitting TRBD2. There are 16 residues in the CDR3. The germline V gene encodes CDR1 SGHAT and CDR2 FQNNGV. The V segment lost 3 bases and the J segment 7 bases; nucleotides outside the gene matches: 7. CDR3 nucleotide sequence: TGTGCCAGCAGCTTTCTCGCTAGCGGGGGGATCGGGGAGCTGTTTTTT. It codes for CASSFLASGGIGELFF.

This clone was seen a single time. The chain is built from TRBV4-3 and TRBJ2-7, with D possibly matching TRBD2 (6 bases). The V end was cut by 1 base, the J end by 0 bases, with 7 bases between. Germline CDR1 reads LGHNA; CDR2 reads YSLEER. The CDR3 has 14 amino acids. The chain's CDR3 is CASSQAGLSYEQYF. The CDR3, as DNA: TGCGCCAGCAGCCAAGCGGGACTCTCCTACGAGCAGTACTTC.

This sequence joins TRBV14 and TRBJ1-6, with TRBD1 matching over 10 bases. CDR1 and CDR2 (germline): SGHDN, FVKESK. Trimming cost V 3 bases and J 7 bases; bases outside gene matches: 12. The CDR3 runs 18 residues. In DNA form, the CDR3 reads TGTGCCAGCAGCCATGCACCTCCGGGACAGGGGTACAATTCACCCCTCCACTTT. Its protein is CASSHAPPGQGYNSPLHF.

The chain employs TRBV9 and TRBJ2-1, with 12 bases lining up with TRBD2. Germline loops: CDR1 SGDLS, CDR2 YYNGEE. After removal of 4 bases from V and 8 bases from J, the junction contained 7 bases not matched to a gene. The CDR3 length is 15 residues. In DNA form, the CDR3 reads TGTGCCAGCAGCCCCCGACTAGCGGGAGTATATGAGCAGTTCTTC. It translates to CASSPRLAGVYEQFF.

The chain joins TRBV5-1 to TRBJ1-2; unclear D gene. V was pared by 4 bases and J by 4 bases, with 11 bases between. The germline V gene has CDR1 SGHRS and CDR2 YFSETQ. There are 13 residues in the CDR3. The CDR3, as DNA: TGCGCCAGCAGCGAAGACGGTACCTATGGCTACACCTTC. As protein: CASSEDGTYGYTF.

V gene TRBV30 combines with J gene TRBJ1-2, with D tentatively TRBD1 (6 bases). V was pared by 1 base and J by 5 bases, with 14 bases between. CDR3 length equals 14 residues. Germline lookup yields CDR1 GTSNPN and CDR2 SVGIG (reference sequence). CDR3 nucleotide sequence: TGTGCCTGGAGTGCTACAGGGAGAGGTTATGGCTACACCTTC. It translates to CAWSATGRGYGYTF.

This chain's CDR3 is CASSPTVFEQYF. DNA of the CDR3: TGTGCCAGCTCACCGACGGTCTTCGAGCAGTACTTC. The chain links TRBV18 to TRBJ2-7; D is uncertain. The CDR3 is 12 residues long. Trimming pared 3 bases from V and 6 bases from J, leaving 9 bases between. Germline-derived CDR1 and CDR2 are KGHSH and LQKENI. Combining the CDR3 with reference TRBV18 and TRBJ2-7 gives the whole variable domain NAGVMQNPRHLVRRRGQEARLRCSPMKGHSHVYWYRQLPEEGLKFMVYLQKENIIDESGMPKERFSAEFPKEGPSILRIQQVVRGDSAAYFCASSPTVFEQYFGPGTRLTVT.

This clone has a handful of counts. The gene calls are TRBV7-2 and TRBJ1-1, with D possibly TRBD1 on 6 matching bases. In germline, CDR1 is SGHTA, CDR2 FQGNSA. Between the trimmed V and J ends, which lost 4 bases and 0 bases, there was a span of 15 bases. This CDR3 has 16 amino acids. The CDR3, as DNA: TGTGCCAGCAGCTCGCCCCATGGGACATTGAACACTGAAGCTTTCTTT. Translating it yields CASSSPHGTLNTEAFF.

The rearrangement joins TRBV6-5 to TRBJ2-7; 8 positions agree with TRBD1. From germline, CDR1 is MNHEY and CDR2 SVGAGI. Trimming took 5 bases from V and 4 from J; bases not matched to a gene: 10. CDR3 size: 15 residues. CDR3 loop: CASSPPGQGIYEQYF. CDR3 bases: TGTGCCAGCAGTCCCCCCGGACAGGGTATATACGAGCAGTACTTC.

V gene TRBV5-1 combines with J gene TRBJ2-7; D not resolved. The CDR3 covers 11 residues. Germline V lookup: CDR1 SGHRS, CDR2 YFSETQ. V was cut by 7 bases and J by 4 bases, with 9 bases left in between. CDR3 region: CASSTSYEQYF. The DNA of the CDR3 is TGCGCCAGCTCAACCTCGTACGAGCAGTACTTC.

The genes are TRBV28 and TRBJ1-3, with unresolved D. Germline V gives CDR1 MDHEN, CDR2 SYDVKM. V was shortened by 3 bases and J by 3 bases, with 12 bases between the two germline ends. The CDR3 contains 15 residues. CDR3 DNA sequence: TGTGCCAGCAGTTTGGTTACCCTCTTTGGAAACACCATATATTTT. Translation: CASSLVTLFGNTIYF. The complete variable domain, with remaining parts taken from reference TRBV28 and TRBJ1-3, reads DVKVTQSSRYLVKRTGEKVFLECVQDMDHENMFWYRQDPGLGLRLIYFSYDVKMKEKGDIPEGYSVSREKKERFSLILESASTNQTSMYLCASSLVTLFGNTIYFGEGSWLTVV.

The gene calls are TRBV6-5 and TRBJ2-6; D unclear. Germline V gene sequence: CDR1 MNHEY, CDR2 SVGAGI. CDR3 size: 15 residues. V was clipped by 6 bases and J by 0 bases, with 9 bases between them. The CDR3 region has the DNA TGTGCCAGCAGGTCTGAAGGCTCTGGGGCCAACGTCCTGACTTTC. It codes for CASRSEGSGANVLTF.

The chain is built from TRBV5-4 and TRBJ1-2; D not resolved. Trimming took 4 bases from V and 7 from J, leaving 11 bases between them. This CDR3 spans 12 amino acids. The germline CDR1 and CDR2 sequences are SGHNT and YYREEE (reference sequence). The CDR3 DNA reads TGTGCCAGCAGCGTAGCTGTGGGTGGCTACACCTTC. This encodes CASSVAVGGYTF.

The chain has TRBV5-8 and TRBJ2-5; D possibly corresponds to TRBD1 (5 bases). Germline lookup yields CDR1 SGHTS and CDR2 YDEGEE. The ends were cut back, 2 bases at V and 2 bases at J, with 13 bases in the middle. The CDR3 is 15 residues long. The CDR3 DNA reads TGTGCCAGCAGCTTAATTGATAAGGGGCAAGAGACCCAGTACTTC. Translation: CASSLIDKGQETQYF. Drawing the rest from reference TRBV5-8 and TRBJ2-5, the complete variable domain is EAGVTQSPTHLIKTRGQQATLRCSPISGHTSVYWYQQALGLGLQFLLWYDEGEERNRGNFPPRFSGRQFPNYSSELNVNALELEDSALYLCASSLIDKGQETQYFGPGTRLLVL.

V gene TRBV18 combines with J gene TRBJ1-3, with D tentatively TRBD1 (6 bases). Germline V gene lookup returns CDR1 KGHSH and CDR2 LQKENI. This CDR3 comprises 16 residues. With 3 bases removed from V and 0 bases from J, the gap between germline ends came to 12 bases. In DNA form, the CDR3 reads TGTGCCAGCTCACCTGGGCAGGGGAGCTCTGGAAACACCATATATTTT. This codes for CASSPGQGSSGNTIYF.

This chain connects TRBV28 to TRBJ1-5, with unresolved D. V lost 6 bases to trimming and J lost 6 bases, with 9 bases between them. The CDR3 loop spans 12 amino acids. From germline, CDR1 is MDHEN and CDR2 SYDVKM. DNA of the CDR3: TGTGCCAGCAGAAGTCCGGGTCAGCCCCAGCATTTT. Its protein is CASRSPGQPQHF.

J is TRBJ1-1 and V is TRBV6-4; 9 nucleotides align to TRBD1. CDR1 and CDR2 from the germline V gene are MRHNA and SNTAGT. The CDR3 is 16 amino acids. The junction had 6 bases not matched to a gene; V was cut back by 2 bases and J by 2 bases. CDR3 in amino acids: CASSDGDREHNTEAFF. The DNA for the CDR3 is TGTGCCAGCAGTGACGGGGACAGGGAACATAACACTGAAGCTTTCTTT.

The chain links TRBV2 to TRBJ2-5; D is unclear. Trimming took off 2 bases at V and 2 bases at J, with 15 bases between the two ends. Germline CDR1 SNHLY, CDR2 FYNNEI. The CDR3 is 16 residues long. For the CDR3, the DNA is TGTGCCAGCAGTGAATCCCTCGTGAGACAACAAGAGACCCAGTACTTC. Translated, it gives CASSESLVRQQETQYF.

The CDR3 DNA reads TGTGCCAGCAGCCCGGGGGGCAGGAGCAACTATGGCTACACCTTC. Its protein product is CASSPGGRSNYGYTF. The gene calls are TRBV3-1 (or the pseudogene TRBV3-2) and TRBJ1-2; a weak D match, TRBD1 (6 bases). The germline V gene encodes CDR1 LGHDT and CDR2 YNNKEL (reference sequence). The CDR3 spans 15 residues. Between the trimmed V and J ends, which lost 4 bases and 2 bases, there was a span of 14 bases.

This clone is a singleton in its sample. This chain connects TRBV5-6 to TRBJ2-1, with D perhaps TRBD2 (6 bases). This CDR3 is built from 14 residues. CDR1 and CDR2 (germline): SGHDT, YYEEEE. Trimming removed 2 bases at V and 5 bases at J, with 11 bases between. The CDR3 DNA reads TGTGCCAGCAGCTTTCCCGGACTACACAATGAGCAGTTCTTC. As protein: CASSFPGLHNEQFF.